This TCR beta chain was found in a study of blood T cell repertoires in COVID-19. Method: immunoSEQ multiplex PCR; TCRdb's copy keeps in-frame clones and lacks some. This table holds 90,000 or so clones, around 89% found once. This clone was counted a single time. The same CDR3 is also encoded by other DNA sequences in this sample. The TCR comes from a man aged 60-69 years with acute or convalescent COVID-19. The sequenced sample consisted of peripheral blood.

CDR3 in DNA: TGTGCCACCAGTGATCTTTCGGGCTACACCTTC. As protein: CATSDLSGYTF. The chain couples TRBV24-1 to TRBJ1-2; D remains ambiguous. This CDR3 is 11 amino acids long. Between the trimmed V and J ends, which lost 3 bases and 8 bases, there was a span of 6 bases. Per the germline V gene, CDR1 is KGHDR and CDR2 is SFDVKD.